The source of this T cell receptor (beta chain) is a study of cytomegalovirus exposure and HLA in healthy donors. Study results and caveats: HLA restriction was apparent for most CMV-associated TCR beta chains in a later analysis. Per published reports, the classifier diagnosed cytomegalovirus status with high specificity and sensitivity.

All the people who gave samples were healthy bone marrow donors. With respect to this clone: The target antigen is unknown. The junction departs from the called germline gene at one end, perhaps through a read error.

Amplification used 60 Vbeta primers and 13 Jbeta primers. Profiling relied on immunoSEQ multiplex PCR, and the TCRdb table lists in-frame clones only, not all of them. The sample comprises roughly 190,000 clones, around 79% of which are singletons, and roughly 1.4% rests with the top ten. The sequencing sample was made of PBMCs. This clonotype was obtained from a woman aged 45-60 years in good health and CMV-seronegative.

CDR3 nucleotides: TGTACCAGTAGTATACTGGGCAGTATAAGCAATCAGCCCCAGCATTTT. Translation: CTSSILGSISNQPQHF. The rearrangement uses TRBV19 and TRBJ1-5; D is unresolved. CDR3 length equals 16 residues. Germline CDR1 reads LNHDA; CDR2 reads SQIVND (reference sequence).